The clone carrying this T cell receptor (beta chain) turned up a few times. The target antigen is unknown. This entry comes from a study of cytomegalovirus exposure and HLA in healthy donors. Study-wide results and caveats: Presence/absence comparisons presumed near-even sequencing depth among donors.

The PCR used 60 Vbeta and 13 Jbeta primers. Clones were read by immunoSEQ multiplex PCR, and TCRdb kept only the in-frame ones, dropping some. The sample yields 200,000 to 250,000 clones, around 80% seen once. This CDR3 region has 15 residues. V trimming: 5 bases; J trimming: 2 bases; junction bases outside the gene matches: 8. Germline V gives CDR1 SGHTA, CDR2 FQGTGA. J is TRBJ1-2 and V is TRBV7-3; 7 bases agree with TRBD1. The clonotype originates from a woman aged 40 to 55 in good health and CMV-seronegative. Sequencing was carried out using PBMCs. Here the CDR3 reads CASSPSGTENYGYTF. In DNA form, the CDR3 reads TGTGCCAGCAGCCCCTCCGGGACAGAAAACTATGGCTACACCTTC.